This is a list of T cell receptor beta chains from one sample in a study of cytomegalovirus exposure and HLA in healthy donors. TCRdb's copy holds only in-frame clones and misses some; the assay was immunoSEQ multiplex PCR. The sample holds 120,000 to 150,000 clones, 70% to 80% seen once. Sequencing was performed on PBMCs. Receptors were obtained from a female donor in good health and CMV-seronegative. CDR3s include the opening cysteine and the closing phenylalanine or tryptophan. The D gene is left open where the match is weak.

v_call	j_call	d_call	cdr3_aa
TRBV5-1	TRBJ1-2	NA	CASSLPGFAYGYTF
TRBV5-1	TRBJ1-1	NA	CASIFGGGRNTEAFF
TRBV2	TRBJ2-7	TRBD1	CASSEGTGSHEQYF
TRBV2	TRBJ2-5	TRBD1	CASRNSGQGARETQYF
TRBV18	TRBJ2-7	TRBD1	CASSSRQGSLSYEQYF
TRBV6-6	TRBJ1-1	NA	CASSYSKGGTEAFF
TRBV7-3	TRBJ2-3	TRBD2	CASSPGLAGPTDTQYF
TRBV11-3	TRBJ2-4	NA	CASSSAGRAKNIQYF
TRBV7-9	TRBJ2-1	NA	CASSNRNEQFF
TRBV5-5	TRBJ2-7	TRBD2	CASSAGDSYEQYF
TRBV6-6	TRBJ2-7	NA	CASSQVVDEQYF
TRBV5-6	TRBJ1-3	NA	CASKEGFSGNTIYF
TRBV29-1	TRBJ1-2	NA	CSVDGAAAGYGYTF
TRBV5-1	TRBJ2-7	NA	CASSPGTAGLNYEQYF
TRBV7-9	TRBJ2-1	TRBD2	CASREREGSNEQFF
TRBV7-3	TRBJ2-7	TRBD2	CASSLTGGNSYEQYF
TRBV6-5	TRBJ2-1	NA	CASRNIVEQFF
TRBV19	TRBJ1-4	NA	CASSIGVDKLFF
TRBV27	TRBJ1-5	TRBD1	CASSLGQGTGQPQHF
TRBV28	TRBJ2-7	TRBD1	CASSLPTGGYEQYF
TRBV30	TRBJ1-2	TRBD1	CAWRGDRINYGYTF
TRBV15	TRBJ1-4	NA	CATTHPGIEKLFF
TRBV5-1	TRBJ1-3	TRBD1	CASSDHWDRGGNTIYF
TRBV7-3	TRBJ2-2	NA	CASSPYTGELFF
TRBV5-1	TRBJ2-7	TRBD2	CASSFDSGFYEQYF
TRBV2	TRBJ1-2	NA	CASSEGQMDGYTF
TRBV11-2	TRBJ1-5	NA	CASSGREQPQHF
TRBV7-8	TRBJ1-2	NA	CASSANTGEYGYTF
TRBV5-1	NA	TRBD1	CASSLGGQGSSYEQYF
TRBV5-8	TRBJ2-3	TRBD2	CASSLGLAGHTDTQYF
TRBV9	TRBJ2-1	NA	CASSVGGGPGGSSYNEQFF
TRBV2	TRBJ1-5	TRBD1	CASRGTESRPQHF
TRBV28	TRBJ2-7	TRBD1	CASRPTGEFHYEQYF
TRBV19	TRBJ1-1	NA	CASSIIGAVRVPNTEAFF
TRBV5-5	TRBJ1-4	TRBD1	CASSADRGRNEKLFF
TRBV10-2	TRBJ2-7	NA	CASMGSSYEQYF
TRBV4-1	TRBJ2-1	TRBD2	CASSSRLAENEQFF
TRBV27	TRBJ1-5	NA	CASSFGQGYQPQHF
TRBV27	TRBJ2-7	TRBD1	CASKRQGATYEQYF
TRBV5-4	TRBJ1-1	TRBD1	CASSSYRGGAGTEAFF
TRBV7-9	TRBJ1-1	NA	CASSLELNTEAFF
TRBV6-5	TRBJ1-1	NA	CASSYSATGPQEAFF
TRBV6-4	TRBJ1-2	NA	CASSEQTGAGHGYTF
TRBV15	TRBJ2-1	NA	CATSRDIGTEQFF
TRBV19	TRBJ2-1	TRBD1	CASSGQGYNEQFF
TRBV5-5	TRBJ1-1	NA	CASSWGGAGTEAFF
TRBV4-2	TRBJ2-2	TRBD2	CASSQVVLGLAANTGELFF
TRBV28	TRBJ1-3	NA	CASIPQGTGNTIYF
TRBV5-5	TRBJ2-1	TRBD1	CASSKQGAGTGLDNEQFF
TRBV6-5	TRBJ2-7	TRBD1	CASSYKTGGDSEQYF